The sequence of this T cell receptor beta chain was determined in a study of cytomegalovirus exposure and HLA in healthy donors. A note on this clone: Its antigen is not identified.

Study conclusions and caveats: Being indistinguishable, some V segments were excluded, TRBV6-2 and TRBV6-3 among them. The classifier was said to identify cytomegalovirus status with high specificity and sensitivity.

PCR primers comprised 60 Vbeta and 13 Jbeta primers. Data came from immunoSEQ multiplex PCR; TCRdb stores just in-frame clones and leaves some out. Altogether some 170,000 clones are present, 80% being singletons, with the ten largest covering around 5%. V was pared by 2 bases and J by 1 base, with 8 bases between. The CDR3 length is 14 residues. The germline V gene encodes CDR1 LGHNA and CDR2 YNFKEQ. Sequenced sample: PBMCs. This receptor was identified in a man aged 25-45 years in good health and CMV-seronegative. The genes are TRBV4-2 and TRBJ1-1; the D is unclear. CDR3 sequence reads: CASSQNTANTEAFF. The CDR3 bases are TGTGCCAGCAGCCAAAATACTGCGAACACTGAAGCTTTCTTT.